The present entry profiles one T cell receptor (beta chain) with its context. Its antigen is still unknown. TCRdb's copy holds only in-frame clones and misses some; the assay was immunoSEQ multiplex PCR. The data contain 550,000 to 750,000 clones, around 95% of them singletons. This sample is part of a study of shared clonotypes between healthy human individuals. Study-level information: Researchers drew samples from a couple of women and three men aged 18 to 49. Study results and caveats: As a rule, naive subsets had a larger estimated richness than memory subsets. The sharing of about 5.3% of naive CD4 clonotypes was seen across a few donors.

Germline V gene data show CDR1 as SGHVS and CDR2 as FQNEAQ. The junction had 3 bases not matched to a gene; V was cut back by 5 bases and J by 2 bases. The CDR3 runs 15 residues. Naive CD8 cells lacked CD45RO and underwent positive selection for CCR7, leaving out terminally differentiated effector memory CD45RA+ cells. All donors qualified as healthy HIV-negative adults and had experienced no recent acute infections or vaccinations. The genes are TRBV7-8 and TRBJ2-1; TRBD2 aligns across 10 bases. The sample comprised naive CD8+ T cells sorted from blood. The receptor was isolated from a woman aged 30 to 39 in good health. The CDR3 DNA follows: TGTGCCAGCAGCCCGAGCGGGGGGGCCTACAATGAGCAGTTCTTC. Its translation: CASSPSGGAYNEQFF.